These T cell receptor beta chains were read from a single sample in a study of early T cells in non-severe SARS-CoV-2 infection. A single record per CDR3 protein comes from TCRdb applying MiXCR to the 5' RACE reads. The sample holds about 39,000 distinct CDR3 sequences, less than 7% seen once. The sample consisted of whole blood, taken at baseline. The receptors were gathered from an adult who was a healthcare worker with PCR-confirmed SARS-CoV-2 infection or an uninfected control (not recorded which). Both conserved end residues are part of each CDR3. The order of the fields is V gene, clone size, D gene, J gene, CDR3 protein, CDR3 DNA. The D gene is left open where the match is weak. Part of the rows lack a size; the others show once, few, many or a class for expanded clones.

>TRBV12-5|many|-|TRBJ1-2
CASGLVSGSNYGYTF
TGTGCTAGTGGTTTGGTCTCCGGGAGTAACTATGGCTACACCTTC
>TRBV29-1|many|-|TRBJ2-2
CSVGGTFTGELFF
TGCAGCGTTGGAGGGACCTTCACCGGGGAGCTGTTTTTT
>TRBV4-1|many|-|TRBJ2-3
CASSQDRGAILDTQYF
TGCGCCAGCAGCCAAGATCGAGGGGCAATTCTGGATACGCAGTATTTT
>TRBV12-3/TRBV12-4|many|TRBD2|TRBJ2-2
CASSSGTSGGGNTGELFF
TGTGCCAGCAGTTCAGGGACTAGCGGGGGAGGGAACACCGGGGAGCTGTTTTTT
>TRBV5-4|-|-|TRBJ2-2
CASSFPRSGTGELFF
TGTGCCAGCAGCTTCCCCAGGAGTGGCACCGGGGAGCTGTTTTTT
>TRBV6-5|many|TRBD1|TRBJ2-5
CASSRTRTGFGETQYF
TGTGCCAGCAGTCGCACTCGGACAGGTTTTGGGGAGACCCAGTACTTC
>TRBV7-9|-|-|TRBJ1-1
CASSYGSAEAFF
TGTGCCAGCAGCTACGGGTCCGCTGAAGCTTTCTTT
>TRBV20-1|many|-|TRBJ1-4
CSARGGRALANEKLFF
TGCAGTGCCCGAGGCGGGAGGGCGCTTGCTAATGAAAAACTGTTTTTT
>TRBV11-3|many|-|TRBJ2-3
CASSFGGPTDTQYF
TGTGCCAGCAGCTTTGGTGGACCCACAGATACGCAGTATTTT
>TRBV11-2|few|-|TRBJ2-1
CASRVRLSRYNEQFF
TGTGCCAGCAGGGTCAGATTATCTCGTTATAATGAGCAGTTCTTC
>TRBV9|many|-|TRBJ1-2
CASSVSQGRLSGYTF
TGTGCCAGCAGCGTTTCCCAGGGGAGGCTCTCTGGCTACACCTTC
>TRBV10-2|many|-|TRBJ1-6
CASVQWSNSPLHF
TGCGCCAGTGTGCAGTGGTCTAATTCACCCCTCCACTTT
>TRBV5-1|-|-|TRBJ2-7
CASSIGDGPYEQYF
TGCGCCAGCAGCATAGGGGACGGACCCTACGAGCAGTACTTC
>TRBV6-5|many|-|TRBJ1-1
CASSYYTPNTEAFF
TGTGCCAGCAGTTACTATACGCCGAACACTGAAGCTTTCTTT
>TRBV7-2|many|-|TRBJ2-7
CASSPHYEQYF
TGTGCCAGCAGCCCCCACTACGAGCAGTACTTC
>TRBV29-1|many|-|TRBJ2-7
CSAGLSSEQYF
TGCAGCGCTGGACTCAGCTCGGAGCAGTACTTC
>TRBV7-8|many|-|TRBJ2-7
CASSSGISYEQYF
TGTGCCAGCAGCTCAGGGATTTCCTACGAGCAGTACTTC
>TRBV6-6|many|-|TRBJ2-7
CASHGRATSYEQYF
TGTGCCAGCCACGGACGTGCGACCTCCTACGAGCAGTACTTC
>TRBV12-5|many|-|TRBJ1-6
CASAQSTLQVPNNSPLHF
TGTGCTAGTGCCCAGTCGACCCTACAGGTCCCCAATAATTCACCCCTCCACTTT
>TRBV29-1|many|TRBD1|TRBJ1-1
CSFLPGRRGTEAFF
TGCAGTTTCTTACCGGGGCGCAGGGGGACTGAAGCTTTCTTT
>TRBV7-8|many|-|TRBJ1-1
CASSVRPTGSGITEAFF
TGTGCCAGCAGCGTGCGCCCGACAGGTTCTGGAATAACTGAAGCTTTCTTT
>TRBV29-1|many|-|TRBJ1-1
CSVDIRVGEAFF
TGCAGCGTTGATATCCGGGTCGGTGAAGCTTTCTTT
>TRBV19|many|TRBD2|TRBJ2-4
CASSPLAGLNIQYF
TGTGCCAGTAGTCCGCTAGCGGGACTTAACATTCAGTACTTC
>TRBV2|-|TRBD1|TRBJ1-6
CANRQGPNSPLHF
TGTGCCAACCGACAGGGACCTAATTCACCCCTCCACTTT
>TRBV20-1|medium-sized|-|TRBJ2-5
CSARDLVGEETQYF
TGCAGTGCTAGAGATCTCGTGGGGGAAGAGACCCAGTACTTC
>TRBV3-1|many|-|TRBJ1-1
CASCLRGGTEAFF
TGTGCCAGCTGCCTCAGAGGGGGCACTGAAGCTTTCTTT
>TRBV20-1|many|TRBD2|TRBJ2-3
CSARAPLSGGATDTQYF
TGCAGTGCTAGAGCCCCCTTAAGCGGGGGGGCCACAGATACGCAGTATTTT
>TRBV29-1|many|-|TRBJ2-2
CSVQRTNTGELFF
TGCAGCGTCCAGCGGACCAACACCGGGGAGCTGTTTTTT
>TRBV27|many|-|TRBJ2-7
CASSRGGIGSYEQYF
TGTGCCAGCAGCAGAGGCGGGATAGGGTCCTACGAGCAGTACTTC
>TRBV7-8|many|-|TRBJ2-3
CASSLQGGWDTQYF
TGTGCCAGCAGCTTGCAGGGTGGTTGGGATACGCAGTATTTT
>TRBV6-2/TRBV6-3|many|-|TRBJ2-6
CASSYSTQLGVSGANVLTF
TGTGCCAGCAGTTACTCGACGCAGCTAGGGGTTTCTGGGGCCAACGTCCTGACTTTC
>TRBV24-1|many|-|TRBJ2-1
CATSGRSEQFF
TGTGCCACCTCGGGGCGGTCCGAGCAGTTCTTC
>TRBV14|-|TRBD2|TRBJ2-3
CASSQFETSLTDTQYF
TGTGCCAGCAGCCAATTCGAGACTAGCCTCACAGATACGCAGTATTTT
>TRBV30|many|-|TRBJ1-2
CAWSAPGTRNYGYTF
TGTGCCTGGAGTGCCCCCGGGACGCGGAACTATGGCTACACCTTC
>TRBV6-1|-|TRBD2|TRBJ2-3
CASRRLAGQGDTQYF
TGTGCCAGCAGGAGACTAGCGGGACAGGGAGATACGCAGTATTTT
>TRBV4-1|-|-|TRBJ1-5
CASGREENSNQPQHF
TGCGCCAGCGGGAGGGAAGAAAATAGCAATCAGCCCCAGCATTTT
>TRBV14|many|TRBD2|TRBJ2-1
CASSLRRSLAVNNEQFF
TGTGCCAGCAGCCTTAGGCGGTCACTAGCGGTAAACAATGAGCAGTTCTTC
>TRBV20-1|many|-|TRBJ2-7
CSARGRGMFEQYF
TGCAGTGCTAGAGGCCGGGGGATGTTCGAGCAGTACTTC
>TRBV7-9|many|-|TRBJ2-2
CASSLAVLNTGELFF
TGTGCCAGCAGCTTAGCGGTTCTGAACACCGGGGAGCTGTTTTTT
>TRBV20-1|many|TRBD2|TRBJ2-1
CSASRGRNEQFF
TGCAGTGCCTCGCGCGGGAGAAATGAGCAGTTCTTC
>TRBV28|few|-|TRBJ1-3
CASSYLQGITGNTIYF
TGTGCCAGCAGTTACCTGCAGGGAATAACCGGAAACACCATATATTTT
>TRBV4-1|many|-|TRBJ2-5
CASSQVGKYQETQYF
TGCGCCAGCAGCCAAGTCGGGAAGTACCAAGAGACCCAGTACTTC
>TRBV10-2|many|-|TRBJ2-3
CASMRDIAQYF
TGCGCCAGCATGAGGGATATTGCGCAGTATTTT